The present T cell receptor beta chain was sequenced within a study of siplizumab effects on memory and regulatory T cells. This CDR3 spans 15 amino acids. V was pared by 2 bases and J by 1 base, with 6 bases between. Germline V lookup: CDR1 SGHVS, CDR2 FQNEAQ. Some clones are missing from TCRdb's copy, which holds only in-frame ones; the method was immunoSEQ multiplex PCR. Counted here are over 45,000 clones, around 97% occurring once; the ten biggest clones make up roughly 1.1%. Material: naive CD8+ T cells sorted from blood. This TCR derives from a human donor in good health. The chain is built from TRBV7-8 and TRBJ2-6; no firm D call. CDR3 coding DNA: TGTGCCAGCAGCTTATGGGAATCTGGGGCCAACGTCCTGACTTTC. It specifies CASSLWESGANVLTF.